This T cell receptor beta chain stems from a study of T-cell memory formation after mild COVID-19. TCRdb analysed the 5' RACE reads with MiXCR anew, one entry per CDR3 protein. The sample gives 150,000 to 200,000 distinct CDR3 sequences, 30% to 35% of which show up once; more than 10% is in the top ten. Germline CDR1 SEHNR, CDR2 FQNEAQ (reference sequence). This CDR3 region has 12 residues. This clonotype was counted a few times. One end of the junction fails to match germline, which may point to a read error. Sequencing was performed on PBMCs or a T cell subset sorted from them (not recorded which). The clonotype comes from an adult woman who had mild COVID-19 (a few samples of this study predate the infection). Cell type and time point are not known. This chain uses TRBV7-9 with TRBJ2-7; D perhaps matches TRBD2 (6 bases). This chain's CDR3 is CGSGPTPYEQYF. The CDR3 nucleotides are TGTGGCAGCGGGCCAACCCCCTACGAGCAGTACTTC.